These 6 T cell receptor beta chains share one sample of origin, sequenced in a study of technical replicates of blood from a handful of donors. The repertoire was sequenced with immunoSEQ multiplex PCR; TCRdb's copy has only in-frame clones and lacks some. The repertoire holds about 56,000 clones, with 90% to 95% as singletons. The material sequenced was PBMCs. The receptors come from a human donor in good health. Some clones in this sample may be carry-over from other donors' samples.

The genes are TRBV7-9 and TRBJ2-1; the match to TRBD1 covers 7 bases. Trimming cost V 2 bases and J 8 bases; bases outside gene matches: 12. Germline V gene lookup returns CDR1 SEHNR and CDR2 FQNEAQ (reference sequence). The CDR3 sequence is 16 residues long. The CDR3 sequence is CASSLWTGWVVYEQFF. CDR3 nucleotides: TGTGCCAGCAGCTTATGGACAGGTTGGGTCGTCTATGAGCAGTTCTTC.

The CDR3 is CASSPARGGQETQYF. The CDR3 DNA sequence: TGTGCCAGCAGTCCCGCCCGGGGGGGGCAAGAGACCCAGTACTTC. The chain employs TRBV7-3 and TRBJ2-5, with 8 bases fitting TRBD2. Germline lookup yields CDR1 SGHTA and CDR2 FQGTGA. V dropped 6 bases and J dropped 2; count of bases not matched to a gene: 8. There are 15 residues in the CDR3.

This clone appeared a single time. The chain employs TRBV9 and TRBJ2-1; weak D call: TRBD2 (6 bases). CDR3 length: 16 residues. V was cut by 0 bases and J by 10 bases, with 20 bases left in between. Germline CDR1 SGDLS, CDR2 YYNGEE. The CDR3 nucleotides are TGTGCCAGCAGCGTAGCATATGGGTTGGGCGGGGAAGAGCAGTTCTTC. It is translated as CASSVAYGLGGEEQFF.

V gene TRBV5-6 combines with J gene TRBJ1-5, with 10 bases that match TRBD1. The CDR3 contains 16 residues. CDR1 SGHDT and CDR2 YYEEEE come from the germline V gene. V lost 3 bases and J lost 7; bases outside the gene matches: 10. The CDR3 spells CASSSRQGARGQPQHF. In DNA, the CDR3 is TGTGCCAGCAGCTCCAGACAGGGGGCAAGGGGACAGCCCCAGCATTTT.

The chain employs TRBV19 and TRBJ1-6; 9 bases are a match to TRBD1. This CDR3 is built from 16 residues. In germline, CDR1 is LNHDA, CDR2 SQIVND (reference sequence). The junction had 10 bases not matched to a gene; V was cut back by 5 bases and J by 8 bases. CDR3 sequence reads: CASSPGQGAGYSPLHF. The CDR3 DNA reads as TGTGCCAGTAGTCCGGGACAGGGCGCCGGCTATTCACCCCTCCACTTT.

This chain connects TRBV25-1 to TRBJ2-1, with TRBD2 as a possible D gene (5 bases). The germline CDR1 and CDR2 sequences are MGHDK and SYGVNS. Trimming shortened V by 4 bases and J by 13 bases, and 17 bases separated the two germline ends. The CDR3 spans 13 residues. The CDR3 DNA is TGTGCCAGCAGTGGGGCGGTGTATTCGGGACAGTTCTTC. This gives the protein CASSGAVYSGQFF.